This T cell receptor (beta chain) was recovered during a study of a mutant IDH1 vaccine in newly diagnosed glioma. As for the study in general: Patients had received radiotherapy, temozolomide, or both previously, most receiving both. The study, taken as a whole, reports: In about 93% of patients, immune responses induced by the vaccine occurred.

Noted time point: week 23, last vaccination. The content of each vaccine dose was 300 ug of mutant IDH1 20-mer peptide, and topical imiquimod accompanied it. This clone came up once. The antigen is unknown. Sequencing was performed with immunoSEQ multiplex PCR; in TCRdb, only in-frame clones are kept and a portion is missing. Of around 60,000 clones listed, approximately 84% are singletons. V shed 4 bases and J 4 bases; nucleotides not matched to a gene: 6. There are 15 residues in the CDR3. Looked up from germline, CDR1 is SGHRS and CDR2 is YFSETQ. V gene TRBV5-1 combines with J gene TRBJ1-2, with 11 bases matching TRBD1. The sequence was obtained from a man aged 30 to 39 with glioma. Here the sequenced sample was PBMCs, taken from a glioma patient whose treatment included an IDH1 peptide vaccine. DNA of the CDR3: TGCGCCAGCAGCCTTCTAGGACAGGGGGCCTATGGCTACACCTTC. It encodes CASSLLGQGAYGYTF.